The entry below describes one TCR beta chain. The sample is drawn from a study of CD8+CD57+ T cells in acquired aplastic anemia. On the study more broadly: On average, sorted CD4+ and CD8+ cells gave roughly 3 ug of DNA.

For CDR3 and TCR beta VDJ profiling, genomic DNA was the template used. TCRdb fed the reads into MiXCR, producing one record per CDR3 protein. The sample yields approximately 180,000 distinct CDR3 sequences, more than 45% seen once. CDR1 is SGHRS and CDR2 is YFSETQ in the germline V gene. The V end lost 1 base, the J end lost 1 base, and 11 bases lay between the germline ends. There are 15 residues in the CDR3. It was patients with CD8+CD57+ cell expansion by flow cytometry who were chosen for sequencing. The sample was sorted CD4+, CD8+, or CD8+CD57+ T cells (not recorded which) from PBMCs. The J gene is TRBJ1-1, the V gene TRBV5-1; unclear D gene. The receptor's source is a human donor with aplastic anemia. CDR3 amino acids: CASSLYSLSNTEAFF. CDR3 bases: TGCGCCAGCAGCTTGTATTCCCTTTCGAACACTGAAGCTTTCTTT.